Listed below are T cell receptor beta chains from one sample, sequenced in a study of T cells in Graves' hyperthyroidism and ophthalmopathy. TCRdb recomputed calls from the multiplex PCR reads with MiXCR, one row per CDR3 protein. The profile shows almost 600,000 distinct CDR3 sequences, around 14% of them singletons. The material sequenced was blood. The receptors here all came from a woman aged 25 to 39 with Graves' hyperthyroidism that later progressed to Graves' ophthalmopathy. The CDR3 runs from the conserved cysteine through the conserved F or W. The order of the fields is clone size, J gene, D gene, V gene, CDR3 DNA, CDR3 protein. A D gene is named only where the DNA matches it firmly. Size tells how often a clone was seen (once, few, many) or the class of an expanded clone, and some rows leave it out.

many	TRBJ1-5	.	TRBV12-3/TRBV12-4	TGTGCCAGCAGTTTCGGGGGGGTAGGCCAGCCCCAGCATTTT	CASSFGGVGQPQHF
many	TRBJ1-3	.	TRBV12-3/TRBV12-4	TGTGCCAGCAGTTGGGGAGATTTCGGCTCTGGAAACACCATATATTTT	CASSWGDFGSGNTIYF
many	TRBJ1-3	.	TRBV18	TGTGCCAGCTCAGCCGGGCCTCTCTCTGGAAACACCATATATTTT	CASSAGPLSGNTIYF
.	TRBJ2-2	TRBD1	TRBV5-1	TGCGCCAGCAGCTTGGCATGGACAGGGGAGGCCGGGGAGCTGTTTTTT	CASSLAWTGEAGELFF
few	TRBJ2-1	TRBD2	TRBV25-1	TGTGCCAGCAGTGACCCCCGTAGGCGGGGGGGAGGGGTTGAGCAGTTCTTC	CASSDPRRRGGGVEQFF
.	TRBJ2-1	.	TRBV28	TGTGCCAGCAGTTTATTACACCCCAGGGTGTATTTCCGTGAGCAGTTCTTC	CASSLLHPRVYFREQFF
.	TRBJ2-1	.	TRBV6-1	TGTGCCAGCATTCTATGGGGTTCGAGCTCCTACAATGAGCAGTTCTTC	CASILWGSSSYNEQFF
.	TRBJ1-1	.	TRBV12-3/TRBV12-4	TGTGCCAGCAGTCGCGAGATGGGCAGGAACACTGAAGCTTTCTTT	CASSREMGRNTEAFF
many	TRBJ2-3	.	TRBV7-2	TGTGCCAGCAGCTCCATTCCCGGTCGCTTCGGAAGCACAGATACGCAGTATTTT	CASSSIPGRFGSTDTQYF
many	TRBJ1-2	.	TRBV3-1	TGTGCCAGCAGCCAAGATGTAGGACAGTTATATGGCTACACCTTC	CASSQDVGQLYGYTF
many	TRBJ2-7	TRBD1	TRBV12-3/TRBV12-4	TGTGCCAGCAGGCTCGGGACAGGGAGATACGAGCAGTACTTC	CASRLGTGRYEQYF
few	TRBJ1-1	TRBD1	TRBV27	TGTGCCAGCAGGTACCGGGACAGGGAAGGGGGGACTGAAGCTTTCTTT	CASRYRDREGGTEAFF
many	TRBJ1-3	.	TRBV12-3/TRBV12-4	TGTGCCAGCAGTTTAGAAGGGGCGACTGGAAACACCATATATTTT	CASSLEGATGNTIYF
many	TRBJ1-3	.	TRBV20-1	TGCAGTGCTAGAGGGGGGGGGACTGGAAACACCATATATTTT	CSARGGGTGNTIYF
few	TRBJ1-6	.	TRBV19	TGTGCCAGTATACCGGGGGGCGCGGGTTCACCCCTCCACTTT	CASIPGGAGSPLHF
many	TRBJ2-7	.	TRBV11-2	TGTGCCAGCAGTCCAGTGAGGACAGGGTCCGGCGGCTCGCGGGAGACCGCCTACGAGCAGTACTTC	CASSPVRTGSGGSRETAYEQYF
many	TRBJ2-1	.	TRBV28	TGTGCCAGCAGTCCCCCGGAGGGGACCCTGGGGGAGCAGTTCTTC	CASSPPEGTLGEQFF
many	TRBJ1-4	TRBD1	TRBV15	TGTGCCACCAACAGGGACAGGGCTGCAACTAATGAAAAACTGTTTTTT	CATNRDRAATNEKLFF
many	TRBJ1-2	.	TRBV10-3	TGTGCCATCAGTGAGGACCGCCGTGGCTACACCTTC	CAISEDRRGYTF
.	TRBJ2-4	.	TRBV4-2	TGTGCCAGCAGCCAAGAGACAGACGAAAACATTCAGTACTTC	CASSQETDENIQYF
many	TRBJ2-1	.	TRBV28	TGTGCCAGCAGTTTATGGGGTGGGGAGATCTCCTACAATGAGCAGTTCTTC	CASSLWGGEISYNEQFF
many	TRBJ2-5	.	TRBV7-3	TGTGCCAGCAGCTTACGCCCCGGGGGCGGGGAGACCCAGTACTTC	CASSLRPGGGETQYF
many	TRBJ1-6	.	TRBV20-1	TGCAGTGCAGCGGGGGGCACCTATAATTCACCCCTCCACTTT	CSAAGGTYNSPLHF
few	TRBJ2-1	TRBD2	TRBV19	TGTGCCAGTAGTATGTCGGGGACTATACATTACAATGAGCAGTTCTTC	CASSMSGTIHYNEQFF
many	TRBJ1-1	TRBD1	TRBV5-5	TGTGCCAGCAGCTTGAACCCGGGACAGGATGGGGAAGCTTTCTTT	CASSLNPGQDGEAFF